This TCR beta chain was documented in a study of resident and recirculating memory T cells in vitiligo. Findings and caveats of the study: Non-conserved TCRs across sites and patients suggested distinct clones per lesion.

Concerning this clone itself: What it binds is unknown.

Confetti depigmentation, marking active vitiligo, was absent in these patients. Method: immunoSEQ multiplex PCR; TCRdb's copy keeps in-frame clones and lacks some. There are roughly 80,000 clones in the sample; roughly nine tenths occur only once, and about 5.5% lies in the top ten. V lost 5 bases to trimming and J lost 2 bases, with 9 bases between them. The germline CDR1 and CDR2 sequences are SGHVS and FNYEAQ. The CDR3 runs to 13 residues. The sequenced material came from blood. The chain carries TRBV7-6 and TRBJ1-1; maybe TRBD1 (5 bases). The TCR was taken from a male donor with vitiligo. The CDR3 bases are TGTGCCAGCAGCGCCGACAGTAACACTGAAGCTTTCTTT. Translation: CASSADSNTEAFF.